These 8 T cell receptor beta chains were all obtained from the same sample, sequenced in a study of blood T cell repertoires in COVID-19. Generated by immunoSEQ multiplex PCR, the TCRdb table keeps only in-frame clones and is missing some. The table includes over 350,000 clones, approximately 90% detected once. The sequencing sample was made of PBMCs or T cells enriched from blood (not recorded which). The receptors originated from a woman in her forties who had been exposed to COVID-19.

As regards this clone: At the DNA level, this CDR3 is encoded by other sequences in the same sample as well. The chain couples TRBV19 to TRBJ2-7, with D possibly TRBD1 on 7 matching bases. Germline CDR1 and CDR2: LNHDA and SQIVND (reference sequence). The V end lost 5 bases, the J end lost 0 bases, and 11 bases lay between the germline ends. CDR3 length equals 14 residues. In DNA, the CDR3 is TGTGCCAGTAGTTCAGGGGGGAGCTCCTACGAGCAGTACTTC. It encodes CASSSGGSSYEQYF.

This sequence joins TRBV10-3 and TRBJ1-2, with a tentative D call TRBD1 (5 bases). The CDR3 consists of 14 residues. Germline lookup yields CDR1 ENHRY and CDR2 SYGVKD. Trimming cost V 7 bases and J 12 bases, with 24 bases left between them. The CDR3 bases are TGTGCCATCACCAACCCTGGGGAACAGGCCGGCCACACCTTC. Its protein is CAITNPGEQAGHTF.

The chain links TRBV10-3 to TRBJ2-1, with D hard to call. V gave up 8 bases and J gave up 9 bases, with 14 bases separating them. This CDR3 contains 12 residues. Germline V gives CDR1 ENHRY, CDR2 SYGVKD. The CDR3 DNA follows: TGTGCCATCTCCTTCGCCAGCGTTGAGCAGTTCTTC. It specifies CAISFASVEQFF.

The chain uses TRBV5-4 and TRBJ2-2; 7 nucleotides align to TRBD2. V lost 0 bases and J lost 7; bases outside the gene matches: 15. The CDR3 is 18 residues long. Germline CDR1 SGHNT, CDR2 YYREEE (reference sequence). CDR3 nucleotides: TGTGCCAGCAGCTTGGATGGTAGCGGGCGTACCCGTTTCGGGGAGCTGTTTTTT. Its protein product is CASSLDGSGRTRFGELFF.

V is TRBV27 and J is TRBJ1-1; TRBD1 might be the D (6 bases). The CDR3 runs to 13 residues. Trimming removed 7 bases from V and 4 bases from J, with 13 bases in between. The V gene's germline CDR1 is MNHEY and CDR2 SMNVEV (reference sequence). Here the CDR3 DNA reads TGTGCCAGCACGCAGGGAGGGGGCACTGAAGCTTTCTTT. Protein product: CASTQGGGTEAFF.

This chain links TRBV3-1 (or the pseudogene TRBV3-2) with TRBJ2-5; 11 nucleotides align to TRBD2. With 4 bases clipped from V and 5 bases from J, the junction kept 9 bases outside the gene matches. CDR3 length: 16 amino acids. In germline, CDR1 is LGHDT, CDR2 YNNKEL (reference sequence). CDR3 nucleotides: TGTGCCAGCAGCCTTCGTCTAGCGGGAGGATGGGAGACCCAGTACTTC. Residues: CASSLRLAGGWETQYF.

The gene calls are TRBV29-1 and TRBJ2-1, with D possibly matching TRBD2 (6 bases). V shed 1 base and J shed 5 bases, with 15 bases lying between them. In germline, CDR1 is SQVTM, CDR2 ANQGSEA. The CDR3 contains 15 residues. CDR3 coding DNA: TGCAGCGTTGAAGGGGTGACGGGAGTTAACAATGAGCAGTTCTTC. Its protein product is CSVEGVTGVNNEQFF.

The rearrangement uses TRBV9 and TRBJ1-3; D not resolved. Germline CDR1 and CDR2: SGDLS and YYNGEE. V was cut by 2 bases and J by 2 bases, with 5 bases left in between. The CDR3 is made up of 13 amino acids. CDR3 DNA: TGTGCCAGCAGCGTTCCGGCTGGAAACACCATATATTTT. This gives the protein CASSVPAGNTIYF.